The 21 T cell receptor beta chains in this list originate from one sample, sequenced in a study of cytomegalovirus exposure and HLA in healthy donors (TCRdb year 2017). The library was generated by the immunoSEQ multiplex PCR assay. A mixture of 60 forward primers for TCR Vbeta segments and 13 reverse primers for TCR Jbeta segments was used in the multiplex PCR. As stored in TCRdb, this immuneACCESS dataset retains in-frame rearrangements with V and J assigned. A fraction of the clones does not appear; measured against another copy, unresolved V genes explain less than half of the discrepancy, and the remainder lacks a known reason. The sample table lists some 150,000 clones, around 80% of them with a count of one. Approximately 5.7% of the sample goes to the ten largest clones. Sequencing was carried out using PBMCs. The receptors stem from a man aged 25-45 years in good health and CMV-seropositive.

The chain joins TRBV6-1 to TRBJ1-6; D not certain. The V gene's germline CDR1 is MNHNS and CDR2 SASEGT. V shed 0 bases and J shed 10 bases, with 13 bases lying between them. This CDR3 contains 15 residues. The DNA for the CDR3 is TGTGCCAGCAGTGAAGCCGGAGCCGCTGGGTCACCCCTCCACTTT. Translating gives CASSEAGAAGSPLHF.

The gene calls are TRBV6-1 and TRBJ1-4, with D tentatively TRBD1 (6 bases). The germline CDR1 and CDR2 sequences are MNHNS and SASEGT. Trimming removed 5 bases at V and 5 bases at J, with 9 bases between. This CDR3 contains 13 residues. CDR3 protein: CASSRQENEKLFF. DNA for the CDR3: TGTGCCAGCAGTAGACAGGAGAATGAAAAACTGTTTTTT.

This rearrangement joins TRBV19 to TRBJ1-4; the match to TRBD1 covers 7 bases. Germline lookup yields CDR1 LNHDA and CDR2 SQIVND (reference sequence). The CDR3 is made up of 14 amino acids. Trimming cost V 6 bases and J 8 bases; bases outside gene matches: 9. The DNA of the CDR3 is TGTGCCAGTAGCATGACAGGGAGTGGCGAAAAACTGTTTTTT. It translates to CASSMTGSGEKLFF.

This chain connects TRBV28 to TRBJ2-5; a possible D gene is TRBD2 (6 bases). CDR3 length: 15 residues. The germline CDR1 and CDR2 sequences are MDHEN and SYDVKM. V was trimmed by 1 base and J by 3 bases, leaving 12 bases between them. CDR3 coding DNA: TGTGCCAGCAGTTTATTGGGGACGGGAGAAGAGACCCAGTACTTC. Encoded protein: CASSLLGTGEETQYF.

This chain uses TRBV19 with TRBJ1-2; TRBD1 matches at 8 bases. The CDR3 spans 16 residues. Germline trimming cut 5 bases from V and 3 bases from J; bases unmatched to any gene: 11. CDR1 and CDR2 (germline): LNHDA, SQIVND (reference sequence). Written as DNA, the CDR3 is TGTGCCAGTAGTCCCCGGACAGGGTGGAGAGACTATGGCTACACCTTC. As protein: CASSPRTGWRDYGYTF.

Notes on this clone: At one of its ends the junction is not consistent with the germline gene, which may arise from a read error. The chain has TRBV25-1 and TRBJ1-2; D remains ambiguous. Germline loops: CDR1 MGHDK, CDR2 SYGVNS. The CDR3 extends over 12 amino acids. CDR3 residues: CASSGGLYDYTF. In DNA, the CDR3 is TGTGCCAGCAGTGGTGGACTTTATGACTACACCTTC.

This rearrangement joins TRBV5-6 to TRBJ1-3; D is unclear. The germline gives CDR1 SGHDT, CDR2 YYEEEE. V lost 7 bases and J lost 0, with 8 bases in between. The CDR3 has 13 amino acids. CDR3 region: CASRQFSGNTIYF. The CDR3 DNA is TGTGCCAGCCGACAATTCTCTGGAAACACCATATATTTT.

This chain uses TRBV27 with TRBJ2-1, with D possibly being TRBD2 (6 bases). With 4 bases removed from V and 0 bases from J, the gap between germline ends came to 19 bases. Germline V gives CDR1 MNHEY, CDR2 SMNVEV (reference sequence). This CDR3 is 18 amino acids long. The CDR3 sequence: CASSSDRGKSSSYNEQFF. DNA of the CDR3: TGTGCCAGCAGTTCGGACCGGGGGAAATCAAGCTCCTACAATGAGCAGTTCTTC.

The V call is TRBV4-1, the J call TRBJ2-3; 8 bases line up with TRBD2. Germline values: CDR1 MGHRA, CDR2 YSYEKL. Unmatched junction bases numbered 3, after V lost 1 base and J lost 0 bases. There are 16 residues in the CDR3. The CDR3, as DNA: TGCGCCAGCAGCCAAGGACTAGCGCAAAGCACAGATACGCAGTATTTT. This sequence encodes CASSQGLAQSTDTQYF.

The V and J genes are TRBV5-4 and TRBJ2-1; 7 bases fit TRBD1. The CDR3 runs 15 residues. Unmatched junction bases numbered 11, after V lost 4 bases and J lost 7 bases. The germline gives CDR1 SGHNT, CDR2 YYREEE (reference sequence). The CDR3 loop is CASSTRQGLVNEQFF. The CDR3 region has the DNA TGTGCCAGCAGCACAAGACAGGGATTGGTAAATGAGCAGTTCTTC.

This chain links TRBV27 with TRBJ2-5, with TRBD2 matching over 11 bases. Trimming removed 3 bases from V and 5 bases from J; junction bases left unmatched: 11. Germline V lookup: CDR1 MNHEY, CDR2 SMNVEV (reference sequence). The CDR3 has 17 amino acids. The CDR3 DNA reads as TGTGCCAGCAGTTTTAGGCTAGCGGGAGGCCGGTATGAGACCCAGTACTTC. Translation gives CASSFRLAGGRYETQYF.

This chain joins TRBV11-2 and TRBJ2-5; D gene uncertain. The last part of the DNA fits TRBJ2-7 better; the J call may be wrong. The CDR3 covers 14 residues. Looked up from germline, CDR1 is SGHAT and CDR2 is FQNNGV. This CDR3 reads CASSLTLISYEQYF. CDR3 sequence (DNA): TGTGCCAGCAGCTTAACTCTGATCTCCTACGAGCAGTACTTC.

The CDR3 spells CASSLGGQVYGYTF. CDR3 DNA: TGTGCCAGCAGCTTGGGAGGACAGGTCTATGGCTACACCTTC. V is TRBV5-6 and J is TRBJ1-2, with 7 bases identical to TRBD1. The length of the CDR3 is 14 residues. J was trimmed by 4 bases and V by 0 bases; bases with no gene match: 3. Germline V CDR1 and CDR2: SGHDT, YYEEEE.

The chain has TRBV7-8 and TRBJ1-4; 7 nucleotides agree with TRBD1. The CDR3 totals 15 residues. After removal of 0 bases from V and 4 bases from J, the junction contained 2 bases not matched to a gene. The V gene's germline CDR1 is SGHVS and CDR2 FQNEAQ. CDR3 residues: CASSLAGQLNEKLFF. For the CDR3, the DNA is TGTGCCAGCAGCTTAGCGGGACAGCTTAATGAAAAACTGTTTTTT.

This clone was found a few times. This chain connects TRBV30 to TRBJ2-2; 9 bases match TRBD1. Per the germline V gene, CDR1 is GTSNPN and CDR2 is SVGIG (reference sequence). The CDR3 contains 13 residues. CDR3 amino acids: CALTGGNTGELFF. The CDR3 DNA follows: TGTGCATTGACAGGGGGTAACACCGGGGAGCTGTTTTTT. Based on the CDR3 plus reference TRBV30 and TRBJ2-2, the full variable domain is SQTIHQWPATLVQPVGSPLSLECTVEGTSNPNLYWYRQAAGRGLQLLFYSVGIGQISSEVPQNLSASRPQDRQFILSSKKLLLSDSGFYLCALTGGNTGELFFGEGSRLTVL.

CDR3 in amino acids: CASSYAEDYYGYTF. The CDR3 nucleotides are TGTGCCAGCAGTTACGCCGAAGACTACTATGGCTACACCTTC. V and J are TRBV6-5 and TRBJ1-2; the D is unclear. The CDR3 has 14 amino acids. Between the trimmed V and J ends, which lost 2 bases and 3 bases, there was a span of 10 bases. Germline CDR1 reads MNHEY; CDR2 reads SVGAGI.

The V gene is TRBV5-1, the J gene TRBJ2-6; 8 nucleotides match TRBD2. From germline, CDR1 is SGHRS and CDR2 YFSETQ. Losses at the gene ends were 4 bases for V and 0 bases for J; bases not matched to a gene: 9. The CDR3 is made up of 18 amino acids. The CDR3 sequence: CASSPGGPVRSGANVLTF. The CDR3 DNA reads as TGCGCCAGCAGCCCGGGAGGGCCAGTTCGCTCTGGGGCCAACGTCCTGACTTTC.

The table lists this clone with a count of one. V gene TRBV18 combines with J gene TRBJ2-5; 12 bases match TRBD2. Trimming cost V 3 bases and J 0 bases; bases outside gene matches: 5. There are 17 residues in the CDR3. Germline CDR1 and CDR2: KGHSH and LQKENI. CDR3 region: CASSPPGLAGYQETQYF. DNA for the CDR3: TGTGCCAGCTCACCCCCGGGACTAGCGGGCTACCAAGAGACCCAGTACTTC. The variable domain in full, completed from reference TRBV18 and TRBJ2-5, reads NAGVMQNPRHLVRRRGQEARLRCSPMKGHSHVYWYRQLPEEGLKFMVYLQKENIIDESGMPKERFSAEFPKEGPSILRIQQVVRGDSAAYFCASSPPGLAGYQETQYFGPGTRLLVL.

In the case of this clone: Other DNA sequences in this sample translate to the same CDR3. The J gene is TRBJ1-1, the V gene TRBV5-1; D may be TRBD1 (5 bases). This CDR3 has 13 residues. V lost 1 base and J lost 4, with 8 bases in between. Per germline, CDR1 SGHRS and CDR2 YFSETQ. The CDR3 reads CASSLTGGTEAFF. The DNA for the CDR3 is TGCGCCAGCAGCTTGACGGGGGGCACTGAAGCTTTCTTT.

This clone was counted once. This rearrangement joins TRBV5-5 to TRBJ2-7; the D is unclear. The germline gives CDR1 SGHKS, CDR2 YYEKEE (reference sequence). There are 11 residues in the CDR3. V lost 3 bases and J lost 7, with 8 bases in between. The chain's CDR3 is CASSYTAEQYF. The CDR3 DNA follows: TGTGCCAGCAGCTATACAGCTGAGCAGTACTTC.

The gene calls are TRBV9 and TRBJ2-1, with 13 bases identical to TRBD2. The length of the CDR3 is 17 residues. CDR1 is SGDLS, CDR2 YYNGEE, per germline. J was trimmed by 2 bases and V by 2 bases; bases with no gene match: 4. The CDR3 nucleotides read TGTGCCAGCAGCGTCCGGACTAGCGGGAGTACCTACAATGAGCAGTTCTTC. This codes for CASSVRTSGSTYNEQFF.